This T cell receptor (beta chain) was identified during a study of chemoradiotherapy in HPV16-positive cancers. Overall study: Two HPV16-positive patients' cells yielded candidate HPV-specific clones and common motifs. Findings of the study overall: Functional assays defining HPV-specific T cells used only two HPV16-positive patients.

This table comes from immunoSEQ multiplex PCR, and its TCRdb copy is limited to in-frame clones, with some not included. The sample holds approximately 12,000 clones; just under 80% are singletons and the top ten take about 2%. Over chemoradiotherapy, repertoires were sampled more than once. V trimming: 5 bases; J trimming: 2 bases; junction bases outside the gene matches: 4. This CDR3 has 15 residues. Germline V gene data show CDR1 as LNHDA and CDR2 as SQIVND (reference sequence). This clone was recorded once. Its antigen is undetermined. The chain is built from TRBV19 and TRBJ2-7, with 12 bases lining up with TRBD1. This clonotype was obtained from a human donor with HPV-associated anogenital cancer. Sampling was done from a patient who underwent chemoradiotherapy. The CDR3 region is CASSPGTGGPYEQYF. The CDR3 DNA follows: TGTGCCAGTAGTCCCGGGACAGGGGGCCCCTACGAGCAGTACTTC. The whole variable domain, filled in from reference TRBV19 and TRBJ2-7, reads DGGITQSPKYLFRKEGQNVTLSCEQNLNHDAMYWYRQDPGQGLRLIYYSQIVNDFQKGDIAEGYSVSREKKESFPLTVTSAQKNPTAFYLCASSPGTGGPYEQYFGPGTRLTVT.